Presented here are 27 T cell receptor beta chains from one specimen sequenced in a study of T cell repertoires in cytomegalovirus infection. TCRdb re-derived calls from the reads in MiXCR, one entry per CDR3 protein. The sample lists 150,000 to 200,000 distinct CDR3 sequences, about an eighth seen once, with 25% to 30% in the top ten. The specimen sequenced was PBMCs. The source of these receptors is a human donor in good health (CMV status not recorded). Some clones in this sample may be carry-over from other donors' samples.

This clonotype turned up a few times. The chain joins TRBV28 to TRBJ2-3; 7 bases are shared with TRBD1. The CDR3 is 14 residues long. The V and J ends lost 6 bases and 7 bases, in that order; junction bases with no gene match: 10. CDR1 is MDHEN, CDR2 SYDVKM, per germline. CDR3 sequence reads: CASSGQVSGHTQYF. The CDR3 DNA sequence: TGTGCCAGCAGCGGACAGGTTTCGGGCCATACGCAGTATTTT.

This chain uses TRBV6-2 or TRBV6-3 with TRBJ2-7; D gene unclear. The CDR3 length is 15 residues. Germline assignment: CDR1 MNHEY and CDR2 SVGEGT. The V gene lost 4 bases and the J gene lost 7 bases, with 20 bases spanning the gap. This chain's CDR3 is CASSSVVIFGVEQYF. The CDR3 nucleotides read TGTGCCAGCAGTTCGGTGGTCATTTTTGGGGTGGAGCAGTACTTC.

This clonotype has a count of ten or more. The rearrangement uses TRBV4-1 and TRBJ1-1; D perhaps matches TRBD1 (6 bases). Deletions cut 2 bases from V and 1 base from J, with 14 bases between. CDR1 and CDR2 from the germline V gene are MGHRA and YSYEKL. The CDR3 contains 16 residues. CDR3 amino acids: CASSQSGGAANTEAFF. In DNA, the CDR3 is TGCGCCAGCAGCCAATCTGGGGGGGCCGCGAACACTGAAGCTTTCTTT.

This clonotype showed up just a few times. This sequence joins TRBV2 and TRBJ2-2; D is unclear. Germline assignment: CDR1 SNHLY and CDR2 FYNNEI. CDR3 length: 17 residues. V was clipped by 4 bases and J by 0 bases, with 15 bases between them. CDR3 DNA: TGTGCCAGCAGTGGGCAAAGGATAGGCTCGAACACCGGGGAGCTGTTTTTT. This translates into CASSGQRIGSNTGELFF.

This clonotype occurred many times. The rearrangement joins TRBV6-1 to TRBJ2-3; TRBD2 might be the D (6 bases). CDR1 MNHNS and CDR2 SASEGT come from the germline V gene. The CDR3 totals 16 residues. Trimming stripped 1 base from V and 1 base from J, with 12 bases between. For the CDR3, the DNA is TGTGCCAGCAGTGAAGTTCGAGGCGGGGGCACAGATACGCAGTATTTT. Translated: CASSEVRGGGTDTQYF.

The V gene is TRBV7-6, the J gene TRBJ1-1; D gene ambiguous. CDR1 and CDR2 from the germline V gene are SGHVS and FNYEAQ. This CDR3 spans 16 amino acids. V was pared by 5 bases and J by 4 bases, with 20 bases between. CDR3 sequence: CASSDPRRDRGTEAFF. CDR3 DNA: TGTGCCAGCAGCGACCCCAGGAGGGATCGGGGCACTGAAGCTTTCTTT.

The table lists this clonotype with a few counts. In DNA form, the CDR3 reads TGTGCCAGCAGTTTATCAGGGGGAGGGCCCAGCTCCTACGAGCAGTACTTC. Protein sequence: CASSLSGGGPSSYEQYF. V gene TRBV28 combines with J gene TRBJ2-7; D is perhaps TRBD1 or TRBD2 (7 bases each). Germline V gives CDR1 MDHEN, CDR2 SYDVKM. The CDR3 is 17 amino acids. The germline V and J ends were trimmed by 1 base and 0 bases, with 16 bases remaining between them.

This clonotype was seen a handful of times. V usage is TRBV14 and J usage is TRBJ2-1; D might be TRBD1 or TRBD2, each matching 6 bases. Trimming took off 6 bases at V and 6 bases at J, with 24 bases between the two ends. The CDR3 extends over 17 amino acids. CDR1 is SGHDN and CDR2 is FVKESK in the germline V gene. CDR3 protein: CASSRGGLVDRGNEQFF. The DNA for the CDR3 is TGTGCCAGCAGTCGAGGGGGGTTGGTCGACCGGGGCAATGAGCAGTTCTTC.

V is TRBV15 and J is TRBJ1-1; D ambiguous. The CDR3 has 14 residues. The V gene lost 1 base and the J gene lost 4 bases, with 10 bases spanning the gap. The V gene's germline CDR1 is LNHNV and CDR2 YYDKDF (reference sequence). The CDR3 sequence: CATSRGTLGTEAFF. In DNA form, the CDR3 reads TGTGCCACCAGCAGAGGGACCCTCGGCACTGAAGCTTTCTTT.

At least ten counts were recorded for this clonotype. The gene calls are TRBV7-9 and TRBJ2-5, with unresolved D. The germline V gene has CDR1 SEHNR and CDR2 FQNEAQ (reference sequence). This CDR3 is built from 13 residues. The V and J ends lost 11 bases and 1 base respectively, with 14 bases between them. The CDR3 region is CAVRQGSQETQYF. DNA of the CDR3: TGTGCCGTGCGACAAGGTTCCCAAGAGACCCAGTACTTC.

The rearrangement links TRBV20-1 to TRBJ1-1; D is unclear. V was shortened by 0 bases and J by 5 bases, with 13 bases between the two germline ends. This CDR3 region has 14 residues. Germline V CDR1 and CDR2: DFQATT, SNEGSKA (reference sequence). In nucleotides, the CDR3 is TGCAGTGCTAGAGATCAGCCGGCGCGGACTGAAGCTTTCTTT. Protein: CSARDQPARTEAFF.

This chain links TRBV28 with TRBJ1-5; 7 nucleotides match TRBD1. V was clipped by 6 bases and J by 5 bases; unmatched bases: 7. The length of the CDR3 is 14 residues. Germline assignment: CDR1 MDHEN and CDR2 SYDVKM. CDR3 region: CASSLITGDQPQHF. In DNA form, the CDR3 reads TGTGCCAGCAGCCTGATAACAGGGGATCAGCCCCAGCATTTT.

This clonotype showed up many times. This sequence joins TRBV12-3 or TRBV12-4 and TRBJ2-3, with 11 bases matching TRBD1. This CDR3 has 18 residues. V dropped 5 bases and J dropped 4; count of bases not matched to a gene: 14. CDR3 DNA: TGTGCCAGCAGTCCCCCGGGACAGGGGGTGAATATCGCAGATACGCAGTATTTT. This sequence encodes CASSPPGQGVNIADTQYF.

V usage is TRBV9 and J usage is TRBJ2-3, with TRBD2 identical over 8 bases. The junction had 6 bases not matched to a gene; V was cut back by 6 bases and J by 0 bases. Looked up from germline, CDR1 is SGDLS and CDR2 is YYNGEE. The length of the CDR3 is 15 residues. For the CDR3, the DNA is TGTGCCAGCACCTACGGGGGGGGCAGCACAGATACGCAGTATTTT. It specifies CASTYGGGSTDTQYF. The full variable domain, completed using reference TRBV9 and TRBJ2-3, is DSGVTQTPKHLITATGQRVTLRCSPRSGDLSVYWYQQSLDQGLQFLIQYYNGEERAKGNILERFSAQQFPDLHSELNLSSLELGDSALYFCASTYGGGSTDTQYFGPGTRLTVL.

In its sample, this clonotype was seen many times. This rearrangement joins TRBV7-9 to TRBJ1-5; TRBD1 might be the D (6 bases). The V end was cut by 1 base, the J end by 3 bases, with 13 bases between. The CDR3 length is 16 residues. Germline V lookup: CDR1 SEHNR, CDR2 FQNEAQ (reference sequence). DNA for the CDR3: TGTGCCAGCAGCTTAGGAACGACAGGATCCAATCAGCCCCAGCATTTT. It is translated as CASSLGTTGSNQPQHF.

This clonotype was counted only a few times. The chain joins TRBV7-6 to TRBJ2-1; the D is unclear. The CDR3 has 12 residues. V was trimmed by 1 base and J by 7 bases, leaving 5 bases between them. The V gene's germline CDR1 is SGHVS and CDR2 FNYEAQ. CDR3 coding DNA: TGTGCCAGCAGCTTAGAAAGAAATGAGCAGTTCTTC. This translates into CASSLERNEQFF.

Notes on this clonotype: The germline gene is not matched at one end of the junction; a read error may be the cause. This chain joins TRBV4-1 and TRBJ2-5, with no clear D. This CDR3 region has 15 residues. The germline gives CDR1 MGHRA, CDR2 YSYEKL. CDR3 in amino acids: CASSLSDTNQETQYF. In nucleotides, the CDR3 is TGTGCCAGCAGCCTATCCGACACCAACCAAGAGACCCAGTACTTC.

This clonotype was seen repeatedly, ten times or more. The chain recombines TRBV7-2 with TRBJ1-6; 7 positions agree with TRBD1. The V gene's germline CDR1 is SGHTA and CDR2 FQGNSA. The CDR3 is 19 amino acids. V dropped 1 base and J dropped 6; count of bases not matched to a gene: 15. CDR3 amino acids: CASSLVSGRGRTSNSPLHF. Written as DNA, the CDR3 is TGTGCCAGCAGCTTAGTATCCGGCAGGGGGAGAACCTCTAATTCACCCCTCCACTTT.

Ten or more counts support this clonotype. The J gene is TRBJ2-3, the V gene TRBV6-1; possible D gene TRBD2, 6 bases. This CDR3 is built from 15 residues. Looked up from germline, CDR1 is MNHNS and CDR2 is SASEGT. V lost 4 bases and J lost 4, with 15 bases in between. Here the CDR3 reads CASSADGRAADTQYF. The CDR3 DNA sequence: TGTGCCAGCAGTGCAGACGGGAGAGCGGCAGATACGCAGTATTTT.

The chain uses TRBV28 and TRBJ1-5, with D maybe TRBD1 (5 bases). V lost 7 bases to trimming and J lost 3 bases, with 13 bases between them. Germline values: CDR1 MDHEN, CDR2 SYDVKM. This CDR3 is built from 14 residues. The DNA of the CDR3 is TGTGCCAGCATAGCAGAACAGGACAATCAGCCCCAGCATTTT. This gives the protein CASIAEQDNQPQHF.

In its sample, this clonotype was seen many times. The chain recombines TRBV7-2 with TRBJ1-5; weak D call: TRBD1 (5 bases). The germline gives CDR1 SGHTA, CDR2 FQGNSA. The V and J ends lost 1 base and 3 bases respectively, with 7 bases between them. CDR3 length: 14 amino acids. The CDR3 sequence is CASSLGTYNQPQHF. CDR3 nucleotide sequence: TGTGCCAGCAGCTTAGGGACATACAATCAGCCCCAGCATTTT.

The chain is built from TRBV2 and TRBJ2-4, with unresolved D. This CDR3 has 16 amino acids. The V end lost 3 bases, the J end lost 0 bases, and 12 bases lay between the germline ends. CDR1 is SNHLY and CDR2 is FYNNEI in the germline V gene. CDR3 in amino acids: CASSDGTTLAKNIQYF. The CDR3 bases are TGTGCCAGCAGTGATGGTACAACCCTAGCCAAAAACATTCAGTACTTC. The full variable domain, its missing parts supplied by reference TRBV2 and TRBJ2-4, is EPEVTQTPSHQVTQMGQEVILRCVPISNHLYFYWYRQILGQKVEFLVSFYNNEISEKSEIFDDQFSVERPDGSNFTLKIRSTKLEDSAMYFCASSDGTTLAKNIQYFGAGTRLSVL.

The genes are TRBV2 and TRBJ1-4; no clear D. V lost 3 bases and J lost 3, with 8 bases in between. The CDR3 is 14 amino acids. Germline CDR1 reads SNHLY; CDR2 reads FYNNEI. The CDR3 sequence is CASSEGRANEKLFF. CDR3 nucleotide sequence: TGTGCCAGCAGTGAGGGAAGAGCTAATGAAAAACTGTTTTTT.

This clonotype was counted at least ten times. V is TRBV7-2 and J is TRBJ2-2; 7 bases are a match to TRBD2. The V gene's germline CDR1 is SGHTA and CDR2 FQGNSA. The CDR3 contains 15 residues. The ends lost 2 bases at V and 7 bases at J; junction bases unmatched: 7. The CDR3 spells CASSLPGLSFGELFF. The CDR3 DNA reads TGTGCCAGCAGCTTACCGGGACTAAGTTTCGGGGAGCTGTTTTTT.

The J gene is TRBJ1-5, the V gene TRBV19, with D tentatively TRBD1 (5 bases). Germline V CDR1 and CDR2: LNHDA, SQIVND (reference sequence). CDR3 size: 14 residues. V lost 5 bases to trimming and J lost 7 bases, with 15 bases between them. In DNA, the CDR3 is TGTGCCAGTAGTTCCACAGGCATCGGCCAGCCCCAGCATTTT. Its translation: CASSSTGIGQPQHF. Using reference TRBV19 and TRBJ1-5 for the parts outside the CDR3, the full variable domain is DGGITQSPKYLFRKEGQNVTLSCEQNLNHDAMYWYRQDPGQGLRLIYYSQIVNDFQKGDIAEGYSVSREKKESFPLTVTSAQKNPTAFYLCASSSTGIGQPQHFGDGTRLSIL.

This clonotype was counted only a few times. V is TRBV20-1 and J is TRBJ1-2; D gene uncertain. From germline, CDR1 is DFQATT and CDR2 SNEGSKA (reference sequence). Trimming left V 1 base short and J 1 base short, with 10 bases between. This CDR3 is 14 amino acids long. The CDR3 here is CSARVGGGNYGYTF. In DNA, the CDR3 is TGCAGTGCTAGAGTCGGCGGTGGTAACTATGGCTACACCTTC.

This clonotype was detected ten times or more. The CDR3: CASSLRLDEQYF. The CDR3 region has the DNA TGTGCCAGCAGCTTAAGGCTCGACGAGCAGTACTTC. This rearrangement joins TRBV7-9 to TRBJ2-7; D remains unclear. In germline, CDR1 is SEHNR, CDR2 FQNEAQ (reference sequence). CDR3 length equals 12 residues. Trimming left V 2 bases short and J 5 bases short, with 7 bases between.